This T cell receptor beta chain was captured by sequencing in a study of cytomegalovirus exposure and HLA in healthy donors. The PCR had 60 Vbeta and 13 Jbeta primers. TCRdb keeps only in-frame clones here, not all; method: immunoSEQ multiplex PCR. The data show some 120,000 clones, around 70% seen once. This clone was counted a few times. The antigen remains undetermined. Donors consisted of healthy bone marrow donors. V lost 7 bases to trimming and J lost 3 bases, with 22 bases between them. Germline CDR1 reads SGHVS; CDR2 reads FQNEAQ. This CDR3 spans 16 amino acids. Study conclusions and caveats: TCR beta V- and J-gene trimming, according to a later analysis, was linked to a missense DCLRE1C variant. As a later analysis revealed, most CMV-associated TCR beta chains appeared HLA-restricted. Equally common other TCR beta chains were less clonally expanded than HLA-associated ones, a later analysis found.

The sample was PBMCs. The gene calls are TRBV7-8 and TRBJ2-7; possibly TRBD2 for D (7 bases). This TCR was recovered from a man in his forties or fifties in good health and CMV-seropositive. The CDR3 DNA reads TGTGCCAGCAACCCGCCGAGCGAGGGGGGGAACTACGAGCAGTACTTC. It encodes CASNPPSEGGNYEQYF.